This record concerns one T cell receptor beta chain sequence. This clonotype was seen more than once but under ten times. There is no known antigen for this receptor. No much larger clone is present one base from it, and per-base qualities are unavailable. The data were taken from a study of blood T cells in healthy people across ages (dated by TCRdb to the mid-2010s). At the level of the whole study: In model experiments, roughly one uniquely barcoded TCR beta cDNA molecule per two T cells was captured by template switching. The study analyzed two additional independent replicas of 1 million unique cDNA reads from the same blood draw for two donors, one aged 18 to 30 and one aged 80 or older. Donors of different ages were randomly distributed across sequencing lanes to avoid experimental bias. Age-related changes in TCR beta repertoire diversity were measured in the study by deep sequencing normalized with unique cDNA molecular identifiers. The donors were split into four age groups: young (average 16 years), middle-aged (about 40), aged (62) and long-lived (about 82). The research as a whole found: Total diversity estimates from one million sequenced T cells were considered lower bounds and underestimates. Compared with the aged group, the long-lived group had more naive CD4+ T cells, fewer expanded clones and increased TCR diversity, a pattern suggesting age selection. Bulk unsorted PBMC profiling prevented conclusive comparison of naive and antigen-experienced compartments. The CMV infection status of donors was not known, potentially confounding age-related changes in expanded clonotypes. Observed TCR beta diversity correlated strongly with the percentage of naive T cells measured by flow cytometry. Observed TCR beta diversity per million T cells fell roughly linearly with age, and a significant reduction was already apparent by age around 39.

Donors were approximately 42 systemically healthy Caucasian individuals from Russia aged about 6 to 100 years. Each donor gave approximately 9.3 milliliters of peripheral blood, collected into EDTA-treated Vacutainer tubes. PBMCs were isolated by Ficoll-Paque density-gradient centrifugation, with at least 7 million obtained per sample. Total RNA was extracted from PBMCs with Trizol reagent, with at least 6 micrograms obtained per sample. For every donor, flow cytometry on a PBMC aliquot measured the percentage of naive CD45RAhigh/CD27high T cells. Libraries were made using 5' RACE. Sequencing was performed on an Illumina HiSeq 2500. A second about 7 to 12 cycle PCR used a sample-barcoded 5' primer and a J-beta primer mix. A template-switch 5' adaptor carrying 12 random nucleotides introduced a unique molecular identifier onto each TCR beta cDNA molecule. Each sample yielded at least 2.5 million CDR3-containing paired-end reads. All of the RNA was converted into first-strand cDNA using the Mint cDNA synthesis kit, with a TRBC-specific oligonucleotide serving as the primer. Following uracil-DNA glycosylase treatment, all cDNA underwent a first 18-cycle PCR with the universal primers M1SS and BC2_uni_R. In the paper's pipeline: Normalization of each sample was performed by random selection of 1 million high-quality reads, each carrying a distinct molecular identifier. Instead of being binned into consensus sequences, reads that shared molecular identifiers were thrown out. MiTCR, with a Q25 quality threshold and the strictest error-elimination algorithm, was used for CDR3 identification, clonotype clustering and error correction. A nonparametric unseen species model with Euler transformation was used to estimate lower-bound total TCR beta diversity. The public reads were reanalyzed by TCRdb: fastp trimming at Q25, MiXCR alignment, in-frame beta chains only. Merged by CDR3 protein, the rows form single entries marked with the most common genes and DNA. In this record, the V and J calls reflect TCRdb's handling and not the investigators' own analysis. This sample holds some 1.5 million distinct CDR3 sequences; roughly 28% were observed only once. The ten largest clones take up 6.5% to 8.5% of the sample.

Compared with germline, V lacks 3 bases and J lacks 10 bases; bases without a gene match: 12. Taken from the germline V gene (reference sequence), the CDR1 and CDR2 loops are MNHEY and SMNVEV. The CDR3 covers 15 residues, taking in both the cysteine and the phenylalanine. The DNA shown is the 45-base CDR3, in frame from base 1. The receptor comes from a woman aged 25 to 39 in good health. Input material: blood. The chain employs TRBV27 and TRBJ2-1, and 7 junction bases match TRBD2. The CDR3 has the sequence CASSFKAGVPGEQFF. The bases are TGTGCCAGCAGTTTTAAGGCGGGAGTCCCGGGGGAGCAGTTCTTC.